Below are 23 T cell receptor beta chains sequenced from a single sample in a study of T cell changes during pregnancy in multiple sclerosis. TCRdb keeps only in-frame clones here, not all; method: immunoSEQ multiplex PCR. The sample has approximately 74,000 clones, roughly 92% seen once; the top ten hold 2% to 2.5%. Sequences were derived from peripheral blood, sampled before pregnancy. The receptors here all came from a female donor with multiple sclerosis, enrolled in a pregnancy study.

This clone was detected once. This chain links TRBV28 with TRBJ2-5; the match to TRBD2 covers 11 bases. The CDR3 totals 14 residues. Germline V lookup: CDR1 MDHEN, CDR2 SYDVKM. J gave up 5 bases and V 9 bases, and 8 bases lay outside the gene matches. CDR3 amino acids: CASLAGGPGETQYF. For the CDR3, the DNA is TGTGCCAGTTTAGCGGGAGGGCCGGGGGAGACCCAGTACTTC. The full variable domain, rest sourced from reference TRBV28 and TRBJ2-5, is DVKVTQSSRYLVKRTGEKVFLECVQDMDHENMFWYRQDPGLGLRLIYFSYDVKMKEKGDIPEGYSVSREKKERFSLILESASTNQTSMYLCASLAGGPGETQYFGPGTRLLVL.

The gene calls are TRBV9 and TRBJ2-5, with 8 bases matching TRBD1. Trimming at V came to 0 bases and at J to 5 bases, leaving 3 bases not matched to a gene. Germline lookup yields CDR1 SGDLS and CDR2 YYNGEE. This CDR3 comprises 14 residues. For the CDR3, the DNA is TGTGCCAGCAGCGTAGCTACAGGGGGGGAGACCCAGTACTTC. It yields the protein CASSVATGGETQYF.

The chain has TRBV28 and TRBJ1-1, with 7 bases fitting TRBD1. This CDR3 is 13 amino acids long. Trimming removed 6 bases from V and 6 bases from J; junction bases left unmatched: 7. Germline CDR1 is MDHEN and CDR2 is SYDVKM. CDR3 in amino acids: CASSRQGEAEAFF. The CDR3 bases are TGTGCCAGCAGCAGACAGGGCGAGGCTGAAGCTTTCTTT.

The chain joins TRBV30 to TRBJ2-5, with D tentatively TRBD2 (7 bases). This CDR3 region has 14 residues. V was trimmed by 0 bases and J by 9 bases, leaving 17 bases between them. The V gene's germline CDR1 is GTSNPN and CDR2 SVGIG (reference sequence). DNA for the CDR3: TGTGCCTGGAGTGTTTCGGGTCGGGGGGCGGCCCAGTACTTC. This translates into CAWSVSGRGAAQYF. Combining the CDR3 with reference TRBV30 and TRBJ2-5 gives the whole variable domain SQTIHQWPATLVQPVGSPLSLECTVEGTSNPNLYWYRQAAGRGLQLLFYSVGIGQISSEVPQNLSASRPQDRQFILSSKKLLLSDSGFYLCAWSVSGRGAAQYFGPGTRLLVL.

The genes are TRBV21-1 and TRBJ2-1; the D call in the table, TRBD1, was not verified against the DNA. TRBV21-1 is termed a pseudogene. The CDR3 has 18 residues. CDR3 nucleotide sequence: TGTGCCAGCAGCAAAGATAGAGGAGGACAGACCTTTTACAATGAGCAGTTCTTC. This encodes CASSKDRGGQTFYNEQFF.

The chain joins TRBV5-6 to TRBJ1-5; 8 bases fit TRBD1. Losses at the gene ends were 4 bases for V and 3 bases for J; bases not matched to a gene: 6. There are 15 residues in the CDR3. The germline V gene has CDR1 SGHDT and CDR2 YYEEEE. The CDR3 DNA reads as TGTGCCAGCAGCCTAGGGACAGGTATCAATCAGCCCCAGCATTTT. It codes for CASSLGTGINQPQHF.

V usage is TRBV5-4 and J usage is TRBJ2-2; 10 nucleotides match TRBD2. The length of the CDR3 is 15 residues. Germline assignment: CDR1 SGHNT and CDR2 YYREEE (reference sequence). V was clipped by 3 bases and J by 2 bases; unmatched bases: 1. CDR3 residues: CASSWTSGNTGELFF. The CDR3 DNA reads as TGTGCCAGCAGCTGGACTAGCGGTAACACCGGGGAGCTGTTTTTT.

Written as DNA, the CDR3 is TGTGCCAGCAGCGCCGGGGGGCGGGGGATTGAGCAGTACTTC. It specifies CASSAGGRGIEQYF. This chain connects TRBV7-9 to TRBJ2-7; D might be TRBD2 (7 bases). CDR3 length equals 14 residues. Between the trimmed V and J ends, which lost 5 bases and 7 bases, there was a span of 18 bases. Germline V lookup: CDR1 SEHNR, CDR2 FQNEAQ (reference sequence).

This clone appeared a few times. The chain recombines TRBV19 with TRBJ1-2; weak D call: TRBD1 (5 bases). Germline V CDR1 and CDR2: LNHDA, SQIVND (reference sequence). The CDR3 has 13 residues. V lost 6 bases and J 7 bases, leaving 15 bases between the germline ends. The CDR3 region is CASSQQESGGYTF. Written as DNA, the CDR3 is TGTGCCAGTAGCCAACAGGAATCGGGTGGCTACACCTTC.

This chain connects TRBV2 to TRBJ2-3; possibly TRBD2 for D (5 bases). Trimming cost V 6 bases and J 0 bases, with 13 bases left between them. There are 15 residues in the CDR3. Germline V gene lookup returns CDR1 SNHLY and CDR2 FYNNEI. The CDR3 nucleotides read TGTGCCAGCAGGGTACTAGTTGCAAGCACAGATACGCAGTATTTT. Encoded protein: CASRVLVASTDTQYF.

The chain uses TRBV27 and TRBJ2-5, with D tentatively TRBD2 (6 bases). V lost 5 bases to trimming and J lost 5 bases, with 15 bases between them. CDR3 length: 14 residues. In germline, CDR1 is MNHEY, CDR2 SMNVEV (reference sequence). CDR3 nucleotides: TGTGCCAGCAGTCCGTCGGGAGCTGGGGAGACCCAGTACTTC. Residues: CASSPSGAGETQYF.

The chain couples TRBV4-3 to TRBJ2-1; D not certain. CDR1 and CDR2 (germline): LGHNA, YSLEER. The CDR3 totals 18 residues. V was clipped by 1 base and J by 2 bases, with 18 bases between them. In DNA, the CDR3 is TGCGCCAGCAGCCAAGTTTCTACCTCCTCAAACCCCTACAATGAGCAGTTCTTC. Its protein product is CASSQVSTSSNPYNEQFF.

This clone was found a few times. Here the CDR3 reads CASSRGGVTEAFF. DNA of the CDR3: TGTGCCAGCAGCCGGGGGGGGGTCACTGAAGCTTTCTTT. The chain combines TRBV7-3 with TRBJ1-1; TRBD1 might be the D (5 bases). This CDR3 comprises 13 residues. The germline gives CDR1 SGHTA, CDR2 FQGTGA. With 5 bases removed from V and 4 bases from J, the gap between germline ends came to 11 bases.

DNA of the CDR3: TGTGCCAGCAGTTCCGGACTAGCGGGAGGTCACAATGAGCAGTTCTTC. This translates into CASSSGLAGGHNEQFF. The chain links TRBV6-5 to TRBJ2-1, with 14 bases that match TRBD2. Germline V gene sequence: CDR1 MNHEY, CDR2 SVGAGI. The junction had 4 bases not matched to a gene; V was cut back by 4 bases and J by 5 bases. This CDR3 region has 16 residues.

In nucleotides, the CDR3 is TGTGCCAGCAGTTCCCGGGACAGGGATGAAAAACTGTTTTTT. This encodes CASSSRDRDEKLFF. The J gene is TRBJ1-4, the V gene TRBV7-8; 9 nucleotides agree with TRBD1. The CDR3 runs 14 residues. In germline, CDR1 is SGHVS, CDR2 FQNEAQ. Germline trimming cut 6 bases from V and 6 bases from J; bases unmatched to any gene: 5.

A single count supports this clone. V is TRBV4-3 and J is TRBJ2-3; tentatively, D is TRBD1 (6 bases). With 0 bases removed from V and 1 base from J, the gap between germline ends came to 20 bases. The CDR3 loop spans 19 amino acids. CDR1 is LGHNA and CDR2 is YSLEER in the germline V gene. CDR3 coding DNA: TGCGCCAGCAGCCAAGATTTGAGTGGGGGCAACAGGCGCACAGATACGCAGTATTTT. Translated: CASSQDLSGGNRRTDTQYF.

The genes are TRBV29-1 and TRBJ1-2, with TRBD1 matching over 7 bases. This CDR3 has 15 amino acids. CDR1 and CDR2 (germline): SQVTM, ANQGSEA. V lost 2 bases and J lost 5; bases outside the gene matches: 11. CDR3 in DNA: TGCAGCGTTGAATTTGGGACAGAGTACAATTATGGCTACACCTTC. This translates into CSVEFGTEYNYGYTF.

The V and J genes are TRBV4-2 and TRBJ2-6; D perhaps matches TRBD2 (6 bases). This CDR3 has 20 residues. V lost 0 bases and J 0 bases, leaving 18 bases between the germline ends. CDR1 and CDR2 (germline): LGHNA, YNFKEQ. The DNA of the CDR3 is TGTGCCAGCAGCCAAGATACCCGACTAGGCCACTCCTCTGGGGCCAACGTCCTGACTTTC. Translated, it gives CASSQDTRLGHSSGANVLTF.

The J gene is TRBJ1-1, the V gene TRBV2; 7 bases map to TRBD1. The germline gives CDR1 SNHLY, CDR2 FYNNEI. The CDR3 has 14 residues. V was clipped by 7 bases and J by 1 base; unmatched bases: 6. CDR3 DNA sequence: TGTGCCAGCAACCGGGGACAGCCGAACACTGAAGCTTTCTTT. It encodes CASNRGQPNTEAFF.

The sample holds one count of this clone. V and J are TRBV7-9 and TRBJ2-1; 12 nucleotides match TRBD2. Trimming removed 1 base from V and 2 bases from J; junction bases left unmatched: 3. Germline values: CDR1 SEHNR, CDR2 FQNEAQ (reference sequence). This CDR3 has 17 residues. CDR3 region: CASSLGASGRAYNEQFF. DNA of the CDR3: TGTGCCAGCAGCTTAGGGGCTAGCGGGAGGGCCTACAATGAGCAGTTCTTC.

V is TRBV18 and J is TRBJ2-3, with TRBD2 as a possible D gene (5 bases). Germline V gene lookup returns CDR1 KGHSH and CDR2 LQKENI. The ends were cut back, 3 bases at V and 0 bases at J, with 16 bases in the middle. The CDR3 spans 17 residues. The CDR3 loop reads CASSPVAAAKSTDTQYF. For the CDR3, the DNA is TGTGCCAGCTCACCGGTCGCAGCGGCTAAAAGCACAGATACGCAGTATTTT.

This sequence joins TRBV9 and TRBJ1-1; 10 bases map to TRBD1. CDR1 and CDR2 from the germline V gene are SGDLS and YYNGEE. The CDR3 has 18 residues. Trimming removed 4 bases from V and 0 bases from J; junction bases left unmatched: 12. As DNA, the CDR3 is TGTGCCAGCAGCCCCTCGGGGGACAGGGGACTCATGAACACTGAAGCTTTCTTT. Protein product: CASSPSGDRGLMNTEAFF.

This clone was counted a single time. The rearrangement links TRBV11-3 to TRBJ2-5, with D unclear. Germline-derived CDR1 and CDR2 are SGHNT and YENEEA. This CDR3 has 13 amino acids. The V end was cut by 3 bases, the J end by 7 bases, with 12 bases between. CDR3 sequence (DNA): TGTGCCAGCAGCTTTACCCCCCTCGGGACCCAGTACTTC. Protein sequence: CASSFTPLGTQYF.